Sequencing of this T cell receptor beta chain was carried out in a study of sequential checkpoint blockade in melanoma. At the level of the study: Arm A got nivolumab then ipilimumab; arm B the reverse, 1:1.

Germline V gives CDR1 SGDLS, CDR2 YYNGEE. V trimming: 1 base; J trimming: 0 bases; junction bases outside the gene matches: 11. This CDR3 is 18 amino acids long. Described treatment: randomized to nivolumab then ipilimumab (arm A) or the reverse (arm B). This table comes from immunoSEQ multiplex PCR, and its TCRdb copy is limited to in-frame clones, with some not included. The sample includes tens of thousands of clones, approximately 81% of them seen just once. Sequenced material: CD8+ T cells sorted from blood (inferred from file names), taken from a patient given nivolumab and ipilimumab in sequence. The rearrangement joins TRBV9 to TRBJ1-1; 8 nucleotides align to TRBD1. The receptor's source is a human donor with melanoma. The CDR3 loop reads CASSVRAGGANMNTEAFF. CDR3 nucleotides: TGTGCCAGCAGCGTACGGGCAGGGGGCGCAAACATGAACACTGAAGCTTTCTTT.